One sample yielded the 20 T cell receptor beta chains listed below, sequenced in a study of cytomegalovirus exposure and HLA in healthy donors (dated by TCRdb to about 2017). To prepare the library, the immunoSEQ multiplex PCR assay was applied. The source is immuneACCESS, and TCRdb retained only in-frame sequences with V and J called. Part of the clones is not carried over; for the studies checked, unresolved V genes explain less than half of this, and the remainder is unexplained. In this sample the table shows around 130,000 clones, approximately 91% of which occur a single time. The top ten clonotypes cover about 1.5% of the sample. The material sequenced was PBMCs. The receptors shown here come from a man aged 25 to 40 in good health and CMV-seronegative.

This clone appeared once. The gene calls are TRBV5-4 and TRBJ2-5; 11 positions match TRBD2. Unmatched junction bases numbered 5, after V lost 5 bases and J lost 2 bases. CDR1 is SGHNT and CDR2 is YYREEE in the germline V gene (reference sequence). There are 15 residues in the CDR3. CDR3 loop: CASSLAGGPQETQYF. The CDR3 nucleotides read TGTGCCAGCAGTTTAGCGGGAGGGCCTCAAGAGACCCAGTACTTC. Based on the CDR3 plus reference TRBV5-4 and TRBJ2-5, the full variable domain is ETGVTQSPTHLIKTRGQQVTLRCSSQSGHNTVSWYQQALGQGPQFIFQYYREEENGRGNFPPRFSGLQFPNYSSELNVNALELDDSALYLCASSLAGGPQETQYFGPGTRLLVL.

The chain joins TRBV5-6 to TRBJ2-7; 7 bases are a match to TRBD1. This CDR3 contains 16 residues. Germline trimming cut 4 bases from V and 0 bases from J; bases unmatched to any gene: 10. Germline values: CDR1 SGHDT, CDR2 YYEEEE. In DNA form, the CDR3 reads TGTGCCAGCAGCCGTCGTCCCCGGGACAGCTCCTACGAGCAGTACTTC. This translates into CASSRRPRDSSYEQYF.

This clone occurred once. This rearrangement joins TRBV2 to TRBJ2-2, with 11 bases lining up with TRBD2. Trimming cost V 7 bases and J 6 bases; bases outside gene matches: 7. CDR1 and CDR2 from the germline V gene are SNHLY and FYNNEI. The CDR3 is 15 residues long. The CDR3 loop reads CASTRLAGMAGELFF. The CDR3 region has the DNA TGTGCCAGCACCCGACTAGCGGGAATGGCCGGGGAGCTGTTTTTT.

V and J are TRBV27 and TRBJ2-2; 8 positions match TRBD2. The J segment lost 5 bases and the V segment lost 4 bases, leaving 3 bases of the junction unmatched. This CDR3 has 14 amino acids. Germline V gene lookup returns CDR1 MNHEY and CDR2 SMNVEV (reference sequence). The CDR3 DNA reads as TGTGCCAGCAGTTCAACTAGCGGAACCGGGGAGCTGTTTTTT. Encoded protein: CASSSTSGTGELFF.

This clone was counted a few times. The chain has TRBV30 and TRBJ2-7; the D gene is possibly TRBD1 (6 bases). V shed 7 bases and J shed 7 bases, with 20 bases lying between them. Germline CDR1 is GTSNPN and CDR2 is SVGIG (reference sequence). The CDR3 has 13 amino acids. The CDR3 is CASTGRGMGEQYF. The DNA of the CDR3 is TGTGCCTCGACCGGCAGGGGAATGGGGGAGCAGTACTTC. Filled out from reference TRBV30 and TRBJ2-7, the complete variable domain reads SQTIHQWPATLVQPVGSPLSLECTVEGTSNPNLYWYRQAAGRGLQLLFYSVGIGQISSEVPQNLSASRPQDRQFILSSKKLLLSDSGFYLCASTGRGMGEQYFGPGTRLTVT.

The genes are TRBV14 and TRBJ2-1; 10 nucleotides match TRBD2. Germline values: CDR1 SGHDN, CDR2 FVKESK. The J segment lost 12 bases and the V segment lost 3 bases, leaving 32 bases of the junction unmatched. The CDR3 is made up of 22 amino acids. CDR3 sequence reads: CASSHSQRLAGERPLHPGTQFF. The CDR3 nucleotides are TGTGCCAGCAGCCATTCTCAAAGGCTAGCGGGAGAGAGGCCCCTCCACCCCGGTACGCAGTTCTTC.

CDR3 sequence: CASSTSNEQFF. The CDR3 region has the DNA TGTGCCAGCAGTACGAGTAATGAGCAGTTCTTC. This chain joins TRBV6-1 and TRBJ2-1; D not certain. Germline-derived CDR1 and CDR2 are MNHNS and SASEGT. V dropped 5 bases and J dropped 7 bases, with 6 bases sitting between them. This CDR3 contains 11 residues.

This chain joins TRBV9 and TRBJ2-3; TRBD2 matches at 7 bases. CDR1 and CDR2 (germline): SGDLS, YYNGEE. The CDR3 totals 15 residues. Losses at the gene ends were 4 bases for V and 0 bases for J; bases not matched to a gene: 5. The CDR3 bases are TGTGCCAGCAGCCCAGGACTAGGTAGCACAGATACGCAGTATTTT. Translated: CASSPGLGSTDTQYF.

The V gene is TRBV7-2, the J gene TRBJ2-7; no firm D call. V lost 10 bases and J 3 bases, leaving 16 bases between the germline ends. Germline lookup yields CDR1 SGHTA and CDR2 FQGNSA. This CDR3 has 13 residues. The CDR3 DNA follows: TGTGCCATAGTTTTCCCAAACGACTACGAGCAGTACTTC. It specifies CAIVFPNDYEQYF.

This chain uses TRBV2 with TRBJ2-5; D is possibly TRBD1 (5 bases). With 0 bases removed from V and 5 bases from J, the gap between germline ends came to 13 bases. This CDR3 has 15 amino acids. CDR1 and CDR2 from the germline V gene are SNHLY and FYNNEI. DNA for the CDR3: TGTGCCAGCAGTGAAGCGCTTGGGGCCGCGGAGACCCAGTACTTC. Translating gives CASSEALGAAETQYF.

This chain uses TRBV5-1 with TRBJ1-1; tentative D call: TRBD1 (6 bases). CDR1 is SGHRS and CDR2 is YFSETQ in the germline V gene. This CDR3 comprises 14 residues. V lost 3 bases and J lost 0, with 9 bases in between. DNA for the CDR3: TGCGCCAGCAGCTCACAGGGTCTGAACACTGAAGCTTTCTTT. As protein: CASSSQGLNTEAFF.

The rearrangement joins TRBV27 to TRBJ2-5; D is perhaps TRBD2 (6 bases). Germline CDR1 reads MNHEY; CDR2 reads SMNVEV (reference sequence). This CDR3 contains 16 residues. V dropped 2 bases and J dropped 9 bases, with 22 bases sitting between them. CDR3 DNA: TGTGCCAGCAGTTTAGATCGAGGGACTGTGGAGAGCTCCCAGTACTTC. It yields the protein CASSLDRGTVESSQYF.

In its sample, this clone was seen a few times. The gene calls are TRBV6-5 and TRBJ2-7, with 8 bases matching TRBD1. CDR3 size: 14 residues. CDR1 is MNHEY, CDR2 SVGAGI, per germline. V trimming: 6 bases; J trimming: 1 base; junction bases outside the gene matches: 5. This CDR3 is CASRRTGTSYEQYF. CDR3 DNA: TGTGCCAGCAGACGGACAGGGACTTCCTACGAGCAGTACTTC.

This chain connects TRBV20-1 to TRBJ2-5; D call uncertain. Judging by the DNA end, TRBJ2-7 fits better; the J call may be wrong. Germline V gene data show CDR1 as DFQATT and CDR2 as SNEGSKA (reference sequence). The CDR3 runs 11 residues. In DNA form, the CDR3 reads TGCAGTGCTAGAGTTGAATACGAGCAGTACTTC. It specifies CSARVEYEQYF.

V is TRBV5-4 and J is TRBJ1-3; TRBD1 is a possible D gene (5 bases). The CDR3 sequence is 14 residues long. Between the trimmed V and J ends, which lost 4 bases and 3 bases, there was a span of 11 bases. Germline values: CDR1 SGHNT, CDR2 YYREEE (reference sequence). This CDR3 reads CASSGAVSGNTIYF. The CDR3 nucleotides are TGTGCCAGCAGCGGGGCAGTGAGTGGAAACACCATATATTTT.

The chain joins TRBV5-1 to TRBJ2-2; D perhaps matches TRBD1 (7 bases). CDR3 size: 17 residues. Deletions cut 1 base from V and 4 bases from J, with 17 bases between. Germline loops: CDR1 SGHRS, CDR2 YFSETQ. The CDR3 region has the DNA TGCGCCAGCAGCTTGTTTTCAGGGGGGAGAGGCACCGGGGAGCTGTTTTTT. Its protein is CASSLFSGGRGTGELFF. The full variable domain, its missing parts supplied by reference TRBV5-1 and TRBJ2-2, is KAGVTQTPRYLIKTRGQQVTLSCSPISGHRSVSWYQQTPGQGLQFLFEYFSETQRNKGNFPGRFSGRQFSNSRSEMNVSTLELGDSALYLCASSLFSGGRGTGELFFGEGSRLTVL.

CDR3 sequence: CASSLGQGSYEQYF. CDR3 nucleotides: TGTGCCAGCAGTCTGGGACAGGGTTCCTACGAGCAGTACTTC. The V and J genes are TRBV6-4 and TRBJ2-7; 9 bases fit TRBD1. J gave up 1 base and V 5 bases, and 3 bases lay outside the gene matches. The CDR3 sequence is 14 residues long. Germline assignment: CDR1 MRHNA and CDR2 SNTAGT.

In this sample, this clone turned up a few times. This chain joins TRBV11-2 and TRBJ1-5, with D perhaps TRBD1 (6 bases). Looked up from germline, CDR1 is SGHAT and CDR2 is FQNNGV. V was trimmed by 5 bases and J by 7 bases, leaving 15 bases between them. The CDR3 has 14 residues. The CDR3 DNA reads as TGTGCCAGCAGCCCTGACAGGAATCTCCAGCCCCAGCATTTT. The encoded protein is CASSPDRNLQPQHF.

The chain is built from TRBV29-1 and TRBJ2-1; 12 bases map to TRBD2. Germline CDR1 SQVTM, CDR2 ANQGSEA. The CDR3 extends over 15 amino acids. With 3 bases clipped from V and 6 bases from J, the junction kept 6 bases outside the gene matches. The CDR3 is CSVDRLAGVSNEQFF. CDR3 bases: TGCAGCGTTGACCGACTAGCGGGAGTCTCCAATGAGCAGTTCTTC.

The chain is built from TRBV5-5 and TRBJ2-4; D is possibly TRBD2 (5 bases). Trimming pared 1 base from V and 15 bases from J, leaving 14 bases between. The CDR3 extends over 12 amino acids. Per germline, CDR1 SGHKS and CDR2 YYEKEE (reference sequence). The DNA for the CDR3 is TGTGCCAGCAGCTTGCGGGAAAGTTGGTGGTACTTC. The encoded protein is CASSLRESWWYF.